Sequencing of this TCR beta chain was carried out in a study of blood T cell repertoires in COVID-19 (TCRdb year 2020). Notes on the research overall: The collaborator samples originated in the United States, Italy and Spain and spanned the acute and convalescent phases of COVID-19. The material from the prospective study consisted of cDNA or gDNA derived from T cells, B-cell-depleted T cells, or PBMCs. Deeply sampled blood TCRbeta repertoires from subjects exposed to, actively infected with, or recovered from COVID-19 were included in the dataset. The repertoires were made available in a free public database intended to serve as a resource for research on the immune response to SARS-CoV-2. The samples were drawn from the first 160 participants of the ongoing ImmuneRACE study and from 950 to 1,500 subjects provided by 6 global collaborators. A de-identified subject ID, COVID-19 status, age in years and sex were almost always included in the sample metadata. Where HLA class I and class II types were available, the types were taken from metadata supplied by the sample provider, not from assay-based typing.

Overall study results and their limits: The quantity of clinical and demographic metadata differed by source and by participant and was supplied without curation.

The immunoSEQ Assay, a bias-controlled multiplex PCR, was used to amplify TCRbeta CDR3 regions from genomic DNA. The original pipeline was this. The number of nucleated cells in each sample was estimated by amplification of reference gene primers within the assay. To quantify the absolute abundance of each unique TCRbeta CDR3 rearrangement, sequence reads were collapsed and filtered. For each sample, productive Simpson clonality was calculated as the square root of Simpson's diversity index across productive rearrangements. TCRdb stores this immuneACCESS table with in-frame sequences only. Part of the clones is absent; in the studies checked, under half of the shortfall reflects unresolved V genes, and no reason is known for the rest. V, J and clone size derive from that table, while D and trimming were established from the DNA sequence. In all, the sample holds fewer than 300,000 clones, and about 86% of those were seen once. Around 5.4% of the sample is in the top ten clones.

Its CDR3 holds 18 amino acids, cysteine through phenylalanine. The CDR3 DNA has 54 bases and is translated from base 1. The germline V gene (reference sequence) sets CDR1 to SEHNR and CDR2 to FQNEAQ. Trimming accounts for 3 bases at V and 0 bases at J, while the number of junction bases matched to no gene is 13. Whole blood was collected in K2EDTA tubes by collaborating institutions according to the institutions' own protocols. For TCRbeta analysis, collaborators shipped samples in one of three forms: frozen whole blood, isolated PBMCs, or DNA extracted from either of those sample types. Worth noting for this clone: Its cognate antigen has yet to be identified. Qualities for individual bases were not recorded, and no much larger clone is one base off.

Sequencing used peripheral blood. Rearrangement joined TRBV7-9 to TRBJ1-1, with 7 bases matching TRBD1. The source is an elderly man with acute or convalescent COVID-19. The CDR3 loop reads CASSFRQGKGHMNTEAFF. In nucleotides, the sequence is TGTGCCAGCAGCTTCCGACAGGGAAAGGGACATATGAACACTGAAGCTTTCTTT.